The entry below gives a single T cell receptor (beta chain) sequence along with its context. Antigen: not known. Other DNA sequences in the same sample also yield this CDR3. The data belong to a study of shared clonotypes between healthy human individuals. Turning to the study itself: The cohort comprised a couple of women and a few men. Their ages spanned 18 to 49 years. A donor's plate count was three for CD4 naive and three for CD4 memory; CD8 naive had two and CD8 memory one.

Original data processing: Because ImmunoSEQ provided only junction sequences with no quality scores, the filtering differed. The assay was immunoSEQ multiplex PCR, and TCRdb's table has in-frame clones only and misses some. The V and J calls and clone size come from that table; D and trimming were worked out from the DNA. The sample includes approximately 2,200,000 clones, under 95% of them seen just once. Naive-designated CD8 cells lacked CD45RO, were positively enriched for CCR7, and omitted terminally differentiated effector memory CD45RA+ cells. Findings of the study overall: Some naive CD4 clonotypes, roughly 4.5%, turned up in common across a handful of donors.

Trimming removed 8 bases at V and 1 base at J, with 1 base between. The CDR3 extends over 10 amino acids. Per the germline V gene, CDR1 is MNHEY and CDR2 is SMNVEV (reference sequence). This chain links TRBV27 with TRBJ2-3; D unclear. The receptor was isolated from a man aged 18 to 29 in good health. Some clones in this sample may be carry-over from other donors' samples. The sequencing sample was made of naive CD8+ T cells from PBMCs. This CDR3 is CASGTDTQYF. The CDR3 nucleotides are TGTGCCAGCGGCACAGATACGCAGTATTTT.